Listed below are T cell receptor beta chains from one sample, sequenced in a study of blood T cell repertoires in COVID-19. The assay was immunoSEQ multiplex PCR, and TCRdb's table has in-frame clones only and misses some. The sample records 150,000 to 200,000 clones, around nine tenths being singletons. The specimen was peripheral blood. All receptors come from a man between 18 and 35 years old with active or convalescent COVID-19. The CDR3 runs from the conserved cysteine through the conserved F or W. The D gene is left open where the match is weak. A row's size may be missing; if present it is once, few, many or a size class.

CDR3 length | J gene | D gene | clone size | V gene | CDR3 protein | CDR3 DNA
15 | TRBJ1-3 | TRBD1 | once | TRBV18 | CASSEDRVAGNTIYF | TGTGCCAGCTCAGAAGACAGGGTCGCTGGAAACACCATATATTTT
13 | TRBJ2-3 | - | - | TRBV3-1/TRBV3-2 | CASSHPLTDTQYF | TGTGCCAGCAGCCACCCTCTTACAGATACGCAGTATTTT
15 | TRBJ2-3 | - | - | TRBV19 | CASSIEGGREDTQYF | TGTGCCAGTAGTATAGAGGGGGGGCGCGAAGATACGCAGTATTTT
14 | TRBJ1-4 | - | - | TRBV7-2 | CASSLGGANEKLFF | TGTGCCAGCAGCTTAGGGGGCGCAAATGAAAAACTGTTTTTT
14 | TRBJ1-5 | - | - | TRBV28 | CASSFYPVDQPQHF | TGTGCCAGCAGTTTTTATCCGGTAGATCAGCCCCAGCATTTT
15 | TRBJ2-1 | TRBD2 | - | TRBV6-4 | CASMSRAGGYNEQFF | TGTGCCAGCATGAGCCGAGCGGGGGGGTACAATGAGCAGTTCTTC
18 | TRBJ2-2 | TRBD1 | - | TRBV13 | CASSLFGTGVANTGELFF | TGTGCCAGCAGCTTATTCGGGACAGGGGTCGCGAACACCGGGGAGCTGTTTTTT
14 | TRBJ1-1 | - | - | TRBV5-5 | CASSRDRMNTEAFF | TGTGCCAGCAGTCGTGACAGGATGAACACTGAAGCTTTCTTT
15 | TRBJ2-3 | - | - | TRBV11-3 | CASGYEEAPTDTQYF | TGTGCCAGCGGCTATGAGGAGGCTCCCACAGATACGCAGTATTTT
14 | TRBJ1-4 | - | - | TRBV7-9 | CASSFSSTNEKLFF | TGTGCCAGCAGCTTCTCGTCGACTAATGAAAAACTGTTTTTT
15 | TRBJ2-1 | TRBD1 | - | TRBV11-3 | CASSHTGEGHREQFF | TGTGCCAGCAGCCATACAGGGGAAGGGCATCGTGAGCAGTTCTTC
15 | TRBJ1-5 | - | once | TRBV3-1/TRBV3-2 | CASSPRSGSNQPQHF | TGTGCCAGCAGCCCGCGGTCGGGGAGCAATCAGCCCCAGCATTTT
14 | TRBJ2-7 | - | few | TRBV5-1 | CASSLEAEAYEQYF | TGCGCCAGCAGCTTGGAGGCAGAGGCCTACGAGCAGTACTTC
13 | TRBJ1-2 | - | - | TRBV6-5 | CASTPGGWGGYTF | TGTGCCAGCACCCCGGGGGGATGGGGTGGCTACACCTTC
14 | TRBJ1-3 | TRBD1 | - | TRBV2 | CASRIDREEDTIYF | TGTGCCAGCAGGATAGACAGGGAGGAGGACACCATATATTTT
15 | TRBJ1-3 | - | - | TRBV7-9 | CASSLGLISGNTIYF | TGTGCCAGCAGCTTAGGGCTGATCTCTGGAAACACCATATATTTT
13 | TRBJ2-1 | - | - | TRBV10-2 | CASRPDSYNEQFF | TGCGCCAGCAGGCCCGACAGCTACAATGAGCAGTTCTTC
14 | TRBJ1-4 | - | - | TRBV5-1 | CASSLQGVEEKLFF | TGCGCCAGCAGCCTTCAGGGTGTAGAGGAAAAACTGTTTTTT
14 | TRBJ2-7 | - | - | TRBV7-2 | CASSTGDRLNGQYF | TGTGCCAGCAGCACGGGGGACCGCCTAAATGGGCAGTACTTC
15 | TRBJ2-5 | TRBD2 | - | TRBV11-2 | CASSFRGDVQETQYF | TGTGCCAGCAGCTTCCGGGGGGATGTCCAAGAGACCCAGTACTTC
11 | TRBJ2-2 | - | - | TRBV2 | CASSPVRELFF | TGTGCCAGCAGCCCTGTTCGGGAGCTGTTTTTT
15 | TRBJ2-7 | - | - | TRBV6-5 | CASLPGITRGYEQYF | TGTGCCAGCCTACCCGGAATCACACGGGGCTACGAGCAGTACTTC
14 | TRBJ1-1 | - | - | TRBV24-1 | CATSASDRYTEAFF | TGTGCCACCAGTGCCTCGGACAGATACACTGAAGCTTTCTTT
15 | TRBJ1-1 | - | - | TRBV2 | CASSPWGQMNTEAFF | TGTGCCAGCAGCCCTTGGGGCCAAATGAACACTGAAGCTTTCTTT
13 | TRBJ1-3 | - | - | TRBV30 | CAWSFSRGNTIYF | TGTGCCTGGAGTTTTAGCCGAGGAAACACCATATATTTT
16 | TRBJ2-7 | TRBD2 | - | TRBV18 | CASSLTSGQTSYEQYF | TGTGCCAGCTCACTCACTAGCGGGCAGACATCCTACGAGCAGTACTTC
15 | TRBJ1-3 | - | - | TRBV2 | CASRHPGESGNTIYF | TGTGCCAGCAGACACCCAGGGGAGAGTGGAAACACCATATATTTT
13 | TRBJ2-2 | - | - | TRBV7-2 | CASSAGAGGELFF | TGTGCCAGCAGCGCAGGTGCGGGCGGGGAGCTGTTTTTT
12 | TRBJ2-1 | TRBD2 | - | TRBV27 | CASSLAGAEQFF | TGTGCCAGCAGCTTAGCGGGGGCCGAGCAGTTCTTC
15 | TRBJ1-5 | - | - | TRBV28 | CASSLGPLWNQPQHF | TGTGCCAGCAGTTTAGGGCCCCTCTGGAATCAGCCCCAGCATTTT
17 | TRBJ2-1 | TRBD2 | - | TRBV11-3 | CASSLRTSGGAGNEQFF | TGTGCCAGCAGCTTACGGACTAGCGGGGGGGCAGGAAATGAGCAGTTCTTC
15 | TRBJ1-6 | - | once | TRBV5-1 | CASSSTGWDDSPLHF | TGCGCCAGCAGCTCAACAGGGTGGGACGATTCACCCCTCCACTTT
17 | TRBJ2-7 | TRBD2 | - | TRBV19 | CASSTRWGAGESYEQYF | TGTGCCAGTAGTACTCGGTGGGGAGCGGGAGAATCTTACGAGCAGTACTTC
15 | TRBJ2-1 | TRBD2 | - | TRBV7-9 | CASSPQRLADNEQFF | TGTGCCAGCAGCCCTCAAAGACTAGCGGATAATGAGCAGTTCTTC
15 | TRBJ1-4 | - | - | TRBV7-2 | CASSLESGSNEKLFF | TGTGCCAGCAGCTTAGAGTCGGGTTCTAATGAAAAACTGTTTTTT
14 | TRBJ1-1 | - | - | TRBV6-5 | CASSYSGVNTEAFF | TGTGCCAGCAGTTACTCAGGAGTGAACACTGAAGCTTTCTTT
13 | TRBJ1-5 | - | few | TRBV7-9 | CASSADITQPQHF | TGTGCCAGCAGCGCGGACATAACCCAGCCCCAGCATTTT
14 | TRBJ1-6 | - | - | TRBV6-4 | CASSQEGANSPLHF | TGTGCCAGCAGCCAGGAAGGGGCTAATTCACCCCTCCACTTT
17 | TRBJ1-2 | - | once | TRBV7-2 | CASSPNPYDRPSYGYTF | TGTGCCAGCAGCCCTAACCCTTACGACAGGCCCTCCTATGGCTACACCTTC
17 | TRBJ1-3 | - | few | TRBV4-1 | CASSRAGVVIAGNTIYF | TGCGCCAGCAGCCGAGCGGGGGTGGTAATAGCTGGAAACACCATATATTTT
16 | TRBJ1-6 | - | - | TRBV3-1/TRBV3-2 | CASSQGYAGANSPLHF | TGTGCCAGCAGCCAAGGGTACGCGGGGGCTAATTCACCCCTCCACTTT
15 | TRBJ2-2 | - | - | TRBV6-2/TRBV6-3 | CASSYSGQNTGELFF | TGTGCCAGCAGTTACTCCGGACAGAACACCGGGGAGCTGTTTTTT
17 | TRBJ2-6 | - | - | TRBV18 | CASSQGGATGEANVLTF | TGTGCCAGCTCACAAGGGGGAGCCACAGGTGAGGCCAACGTCCTGACTTTC
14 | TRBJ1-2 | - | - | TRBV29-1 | CSVEDRVLSGGYTF | TGCAGCGTTGAAGATCGGGTTTTATCGGGTGGCTACACCTTC
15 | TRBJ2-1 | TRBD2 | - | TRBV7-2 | CASSLDPSGRGEQFF | TGTGCCAGCAGCTTAGATCCTAGCGGGAGAGGTGAGCAGTTCTTC
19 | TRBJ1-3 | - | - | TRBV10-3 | CAISVFAGAGGASGNTIYF | TGTGCCATCAGTGTTTTTGCGGGCGCGGGGGGCGCTTCTGGAAACACCATATATTTT
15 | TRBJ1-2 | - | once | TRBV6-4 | CASRWERGYNYGYTF | TGTGCCAGCAGGTGGGAAAGGGGTTATAACTATGGCTACACCTTC
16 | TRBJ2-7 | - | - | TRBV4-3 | CASSQDALATTYEQYF | TGCGCCAGCAGCCAAGACGCCCTAGCGACAACATACGAGCAGTACTTC
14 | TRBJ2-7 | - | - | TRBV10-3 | CAISESVGAGEQYF | TGTGCCATCAGTGAGTCGGTTGGGGCCGGCGAGCAGTACTTC
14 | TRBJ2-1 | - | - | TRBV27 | CASSLAGSYNEQFF | TGTGCCAGCAGTTTAGCGGGTTCCTACAATGAGCAGTTCTTC
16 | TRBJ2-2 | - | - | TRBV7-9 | CASSSRDISQYRELFF | TGTGCCAGCAGCAGCCGGGACATCTCTCAGTACCGGGAGCTGTTTTTT
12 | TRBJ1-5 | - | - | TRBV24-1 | CATGDLGGWLHF | TGTGCCACCGGGGATTTGGGGGGGTGGCTGCATTTT
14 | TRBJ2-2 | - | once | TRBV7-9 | CASSLVPGTGELFF | TGTGCCAGCAGCTTAGTCCCGGGCACCGGGGAGCTGTTTTTT
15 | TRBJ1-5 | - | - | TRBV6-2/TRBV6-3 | CASSYITGPNQPQHF | TGTGCCAGCAGTTACATTACAGGGCCCAATCAGCCCCAGCATTTT
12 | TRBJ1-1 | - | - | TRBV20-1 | CSASRETSEAFF | TGCAGTGCTAGTCGGGAGACGTCTGAAGCTTTCTTT
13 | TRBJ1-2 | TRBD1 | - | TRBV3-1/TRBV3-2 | CASSLRTGGGYTF | TGTGCCAGCAGCCTCCGGACAGGGGGTGGCTACACCTTC
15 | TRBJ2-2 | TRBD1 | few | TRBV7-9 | CASSFPGQGTGELFF | TGTGCCAGCAGTTTCCCGGGACAGGGGACCGGGGAGCTGTTTTTT
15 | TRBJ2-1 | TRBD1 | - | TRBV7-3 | CASSLNRGTINEQFF | TGTGCCAGCAGCCTTAACAGGGGAACTATCAATGAGCAGTTCTTC
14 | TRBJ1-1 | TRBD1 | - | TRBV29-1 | CSVFHPGQAGGAFF | TGCAGCGTCTTTCACCCTGGACAGGCCGGTGGAGCTTTCTTT